This T cell receptor (beta chain) comes out of a study of cytomegalovirus exposure and HLA in healthy donors. The study, taken as a whole, reports: Later on, an analysis tied approximately 15,000 TCR beta sequences to HLA alleles at 0.05 false discovery rate.

This PCR relied on a set of 60 Vbeta primers and 13 Jbeta primers. The assay was immunoSEQ multiplex PCR, and TCRdb's table has in-frame clones only and misses some. This sample has about 120,000 clones, with 50% to 65% found just once. Comment on this clone: What it recognizes is unknown.

The germline gives CDR1 LGHNA, CDR2 YSLEER. The CDR3 spans 16 residues. The J segment lost 6 bases and the V segment lost 4 bases, leaving 8 bases of the junction unmatched. This sequence originates from a woman aged 40 to 55 in good health and CMV-seropositive. The sequenced sample consisted of PBMCs. The rearrangement links TRBV4-3 to TRBJ1-6, with 8 positions matching TRBD1. CDR3 sequence (DNA): TGCGCCAGCAGCCGGCTGCCGGGACAGGCTAATTCACCCCTCCACTTT. Translating gives CASSRLPGQANSPLHF.